This TCR beta chain was profiled in a study of T cell changes during pregnancy in multiple sclerosis. The V gene's germline CDR1 is MNHEY and CDR2 SMNVEV (reference sequence). With V trimmed by 3 bases and J by 6 bases, 6 bases remained unmatched. The CDR3 has 14 amino acids. Produced via immunoSEQ multiplex PCR; TCRdb's table is partial and in-frame only. The top ten clones hold around 0.6% of a sample with tens of thousands of clones, roughly 94% of them seen once. The V and J genes are TRBV27 and TRBJ2-3; 7 bases are a match to TRBD1. The sample in question was peripheral blood, obtained in the third trimester of pregnancy. This clonotype originated in a female donor with multiple sclerosis, enrolled in a pregnancy study. This CDR3 reads CASSLGQPPDTQYF. CDR3 DNA: TGTGCCAGCAGTTTGGGACAGCCGCCGGATACGCAGTATTTT.